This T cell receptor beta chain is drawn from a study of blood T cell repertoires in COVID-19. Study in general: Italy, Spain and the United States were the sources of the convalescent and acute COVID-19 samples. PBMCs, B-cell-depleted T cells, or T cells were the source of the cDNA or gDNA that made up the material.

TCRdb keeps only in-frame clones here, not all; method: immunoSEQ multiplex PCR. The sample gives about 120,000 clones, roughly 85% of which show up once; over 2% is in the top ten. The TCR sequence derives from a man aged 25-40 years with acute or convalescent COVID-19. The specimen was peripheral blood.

CDR3 in amino acids: CASSYPWTGDIEQFF. CDR3 coding DNA: TGTGCCAGCAGTTACCCTTGGACAGGGGACATTGAGCAGTTCTTC. The chain is built from TRBV6-2 or TRBV6-3 and TRBJ2-1; 9 bases match TRBD1. The CDR3 is made up of 15 amino acids. The J segment lost 9 bases and the V segment lost 2 bases, leaving 8 bases of the junction unmatched. CDR1 is MNHEY, CDR2 SVGEGT, per germline.